Following are 7 T cell receptor beta chains from one sample sequenced in a study of blood T cell repertoires in COVID-19. The table came from immunoSEQ multiplex PCR; TCRdb's copy has only in-frame clones and leaves some out. Of 150,000 to 200,000 clones detected, roughly four fifths appear once; the ten largest clones hold 1.5%. The sample comprised peripheral blood. The receptors derive from a human donor in a cohort sampled during active COVID-19.

This clone was counted only a few times. The V call is TRBV10-1, the J call TRBJ2-7, with 13 bases that match TRBD2. Germline V gene sequence: CDR1 WNHNN, CDR2 SYGVQD (reference sequence). V dropped 7 bases and J dropped 7; count of bases not matched to a gene: 7. The CDR3 totals 14 residues. Here the CDR3 DNA reads TGCGCCAGCACCCTCCCGGGACTAGCGGGGGAGCAGTACTTC. Its translation is CASTLPGLAGEQYF.

This clone was seen more than once but under ten times. J is TRBJ2-7 and V is TRBV4-1; no reliable D call. Trimming took 0 bases from V and 4 from J, leaving 13 bases between them. This CDR3 contains 15 residues. Germline V gene sequence: CDR1 MGHRA, CDR2 YSYEKL. This CDR3 is CASSQETTELYEQYF. DNA of the CDR3: TGCGCCAGCAGCCAAGAAACTACTGAACTATACGAGCAGTACTTC.

The chain is built from TRBV7-2 and TRBJ2-1; 9 nucleotides match TRBD2. The V gene end was trimmed by 1 base and the J gene end by 5 bases; junction bases not matched to a gene: 3. The CDR3 spans 15 residues. CDR1 SGHTA and CDR2 FQGNSA come from the germline V gene. This CDR3 is CASSLVTSGHNEQFF. DNA of the CDR3: TGTGCCAGCAGCTTAGTTACTAGCGGGCACAATGAGCAGTTCTTC.

The chain combines TRBV18 with TRBJ1-1, with D maybe TRBD1 (5 bases). Germline values: CDR1 KGHSH, CDR2 LQKENI. Trimming took 4 bases from V and 1 from J, leaving 10 bases between them. The CDR3 has 14 residues. The chain's CDR3 is CASSLNDRNTEAFF. The DNA for the CDR3 is TGTGCCAGCTCACTAAACGACAGGAACACTGAAGCTTTCTTT.

This chain joins TRBV12-5 and TRBJ2-6, with 10 bases aligning to TRBD1. The trim removed 0 bases at V and 2 bases at J, leaving 7 bases unmatched. This CDR3 spans 19 amino acids. Germline assignment: CDR1 LGHNT and CDR2 FRNRAP. CDR3 sequence reads: CASGLVLRQGAPGANVLTF. The CDR3 bases are TGTGCTAGTGGTTTGGTACTGCGACAGGGGGCGCCTGGGGCCAACGTCCTGACTTTC.

This clone occurred a few times. J is TRBJ1-2 and V is TRBV11-3; D uncertain. The CDR3 is 13 residues long. CDR1 is SGHNT, CDR2 YENEEA, per germline. V lost 5 bases and J 1 base, leaving 8 bases between the germline ends. CDR3 coding DNA: TGTGCCAGCAGCCAACACGATAACTATGGCTACACCTTC. As protein: CASSQHDNYGYTF.

This rearrangement joins TRBV12-3 or TRBV12-4 to TRBJ2-5; a weak D match, TRBD1 (6 bases). With 3 bases removed from V and 5 bases from J, the gap between germline ends came to 7 bases. This CDR3 has 12 residues. The CDR3 DNA sequence: TGTGCCAGCAGTTTTACAGGGGAGACCCAGTACTTC. It encodes CASSFTGETQYF.